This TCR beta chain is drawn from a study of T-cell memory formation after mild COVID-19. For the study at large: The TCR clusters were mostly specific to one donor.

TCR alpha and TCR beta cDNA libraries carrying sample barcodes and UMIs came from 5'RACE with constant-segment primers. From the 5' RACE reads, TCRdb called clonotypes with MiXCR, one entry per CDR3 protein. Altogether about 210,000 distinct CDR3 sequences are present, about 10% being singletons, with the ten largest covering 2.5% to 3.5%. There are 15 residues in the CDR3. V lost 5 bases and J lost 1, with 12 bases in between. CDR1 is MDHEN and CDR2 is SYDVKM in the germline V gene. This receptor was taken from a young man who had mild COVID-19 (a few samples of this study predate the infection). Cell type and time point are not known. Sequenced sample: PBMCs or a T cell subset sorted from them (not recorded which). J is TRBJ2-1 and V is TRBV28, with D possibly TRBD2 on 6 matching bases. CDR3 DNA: TGTGCCAGCAGTCCCCCCGGGGGTTCCTACAATGAGCAGTTCTTC. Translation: CASSPPGGSYNEQFF.